Below, one TCR beta chain is given with its context. The antigen is undetermined. These data are taken from a study of memory CD4+ T cells and cytomegalovirus serostatus. Study-wide background: Donors were healthy Belgian adults, 10 or so CMV seropositive and 24 seronegative.

Trimming stripped 3 bases from V and 5 bases from J, with 10 bases between. Per germline, CDR1 LNHDA and CDR2 SQIVND (reference sequence). This CDR3 is 13 amino acids long. Study-wide points: Suggested: most of the CMV-linked TCR signature lies in CD4+ memory cells.

In the original workflow: After removing out-of-frame reads, 2.3 million or so distinct TCRbeta sequences remained. This table comes from immunoSEQ multiplex PCR, and its TCRdb copy is limited to in-frame clones, with some not included. V, J and clone size are those of that table, while D and trimming were read from the DNA. The repertoire includes fewer than 35,000 clones, 70% to 80% of them detected once, and less than 1.3% sits in the top ten. The sort gate was single viable CD3+CD4+CD8-CD45RO+ cells for memory CD4+ T cells. The material sequenced was memory CD4+ T cells from blood. This TCR was recovered from an adult in good health and CMV-seronegative. V gene TRBV19 combines with J gene TRBJ2-5; D ambiguous. CDR3 in amino acids: CASSISRTETQYF. Here the CDR3 DNA reads TGTGCCAGTAGTATTTCCCGGACCGAGACCCAGTACTTC.